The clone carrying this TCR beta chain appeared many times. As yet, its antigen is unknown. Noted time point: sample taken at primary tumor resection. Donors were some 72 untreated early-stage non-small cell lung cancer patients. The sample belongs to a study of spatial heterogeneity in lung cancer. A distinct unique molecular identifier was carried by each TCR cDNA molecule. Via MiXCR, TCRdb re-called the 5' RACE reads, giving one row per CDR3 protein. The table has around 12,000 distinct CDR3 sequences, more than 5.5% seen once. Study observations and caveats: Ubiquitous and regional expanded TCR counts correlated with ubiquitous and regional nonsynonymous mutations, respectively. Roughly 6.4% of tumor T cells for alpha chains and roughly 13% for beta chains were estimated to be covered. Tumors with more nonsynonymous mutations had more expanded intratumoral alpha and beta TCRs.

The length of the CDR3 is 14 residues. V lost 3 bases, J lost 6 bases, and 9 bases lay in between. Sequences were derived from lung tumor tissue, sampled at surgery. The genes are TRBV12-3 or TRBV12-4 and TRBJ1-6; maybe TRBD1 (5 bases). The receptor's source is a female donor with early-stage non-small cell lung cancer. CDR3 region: CASSLVGGNSPLHF. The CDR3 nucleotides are TGTGCCAGCAGTTTGGTCGGGGGTAATTCACCCCTCCACTTT.